The 21 T cell receptor beta chains listed next were all sequenced from one sample in a study of T cell repertoires in cytomegalovirus infection. TCRdb passed the reads through MiXCR, listing each CDR3 protein once. Of hundreds of thousands of distinct CDR3 sequences listed, 20% to 25% are singletons. Specimen: CD8+ T cells from PBMCs. The receptors were gathered from a human donor in good health (CMV status not recorded). Some clones in this sample may be carry-over from other donors' samples.

Note on this clonotype: Just one base apart from a much larger clone, this may be a read error. The chain is built from TRBV7-2 and TRBJ2-2; D call uncertain. The CDR3 loop spans 12 amino acids. Germline V lookup: CDR1 SGHTA, CDR2 FQGNSA. In DNA, the CDR3 is TGTGCCGGCAGCCTTTTCCCGGGGGAGCTGTTTTTT. Translating it yields CAGSLFPGELFF.

This clonotype came up many times. The chain uses TRBV4-2 and TRBJ1-2; D possibly corresponds to TRBD1 (6 bases). The CDR3 is 14 amino acids. From germline, CDR1 is LGHNA and CDR2 YNFKEQ. Trimming cost V 8 bases and J 2 bases, with 15 bases left between them. Written as DNA, the CDR3 is TGTGCCAGCGGGGGCGGGACGACGAACTATGGCTACACCTTC. It encodes CASGGGTTNYGYTF.

In its sample, this clonotype was seen many times. J is TRBJ2-5 and V is TRBV19; 9 bases fit TRBD2. With V trimmed by 0 bases and J by 2 bases, 7 bases remained unmatched. This CDR3 comprises 17 residues. Germline values: CDR1 LNHDA, CDR2 SQIVND (reference sequence). Here the CDR3 reads CASSIEWLAGLQETQYF. DNA of the CDR3: TGTGCCAGTAGTATAGAATGGCTAGCGGGGTTACAAGAGACCCAGTACTTC. The whole variable domain, remainder taken from reference TRBV19 and TRBJ2-5, is DGGITQSPKYLFRKEGQNVTLSCEQNLNHDAMYWYRQDPGQGLRLIYYSQIVNDFQKGDIAEGYSVSREKKESFPLTVTSAQKNPTAFYLCASSIEWLAGLQETQYFGPGTRLLVL.

This clonotype has more than one count but fewer than ten. The chain uses TRBV7-9 and TRBJ2-1, with D possibly being TRBD2 (5 bases). CDR1 is SEHNR and CDR2 is FQNEAQ in the germline V gene (reference sequence). Trimming removed 5 bases from V and 4 bases from J, with 18 bases in between. The CDR3 contains 16 residues. The CDR3 loop is CASSPPAAPNYNEQFF. CDR3 nucleotides: TGTGCCAGCAGCCCCCCAGCGGCTCCTAATTACAATGAGCAGTTCTTC.

This clonotype was observed a handful of times. V gene TRBV4-1 combines with J gene TRBJ2-7; 7 bases map to TRBD1. V trimming: 1 base; J trimming: 5 bases; junction bases outside the gene matches: 5. CDR1 and CDR2 (germline): MGHRA, YSYEKL. This CDR3 spans 14 amino acids. For the CDR3, the DNA is TGCGCCAGCAGCCAAGGACAGGGCGTCCACGAGCAGTACTTC. It encodes CASSQGQGVHEQYF.

Regarding this clonotype: This may come from a read error, since a much larger clone is one base off. The chain joins TRBV7-8 to TRBJ1-5; no clear D gene. Germline V gene data show CDR1 as SGHVS and CDR2 as FQNEAQ. The V gene lost 10 bases and the J gene lost 6 bases, with 13 bases spanning the gap. This CDR3 is built from 12 residues. For the CDR3, the DNA is TGTGCCAACACAGAGGGAACTCAGCCCCAGCATTTT. This translates into CANTEGTQPQHF.

There are many counts of this clonotype. This chain connects TRBV7-2 to TRBJ1-1, with D perhaps matching TRBD1 (6 bases). Per the germline V gene, CDR1 is SGHTA and CDR2 is FQGNSA. This CDR3 is built from 14 residues. Trimming pared 4 bases from V and 5 bases from J, leaving 14 bases between. This CDR3 reads CASSSGAWGTEAFF. The CDR3 region has the DNA TGTGCCAGCAGCTCGGGGGCCTGGGGAACTGAAGCTTTCTTT. Drawing the rest from reference TRBV7-2 and TRBJ1-1, the complete variable domain is GAGVSQSPSNKVTEKGKDVELRCDPISGHTALYWYRQSLGQGLEFLIYFQGNSAPDKSGLPSDRFSAERTGGSVSTLTIQRTQQEDSAVYLCASSSGAWGTEAFFGQGTRLTVV.

This clonotype appeared a few times. J is TRBJ1-2 and V is TRBV19; perhaps TRBD1 as D (5 bases). Germline assignment: CDR1 LNHDA and CDR2 SQIVND (reference sequence). The CDR3 consists of 17 residues. V was cut by 6 bases and J by 7 bases, with 27 bases left in between. DNA of the CDR3: TGTGCCAGTAGGACGAATCTCCTCGGGACGTACGAAAGTGGCTACACCTTC. Amino acid sequence: CASRTNLLGTYESGYTF.

Notes on this clonotype: This may stem from a read error, because a much larger clone lies one nucleotide away. The chain has TRBV10-3 and TRBJ1-4; D gene uncertain. Deletions cut 10 bases from V and 14 bases from J, with 29 bases between. CDR3 length: 15 amino acids. CDR1 ENHRY and CDR2 SYGVKD come from the germline V gene. This CDR3 reads CASRTLCRDFPFLFF. In DNA form, the CDR3 reads TGTGCCAGCCGTACTCTGTGCCGGGATTTTCCTTTCCTGTTTTTT.

This clonotype occurred many times. The chain employs TRBV7-9 and TRBJ2-5; D is unclear. The CDR3 totals 16 residues. Germline CDR1 and CDR2: SEHNR and FQNEAQ (reference sequence). Trimming took off 1 base at V and 6 bases at J, with 18 bases between the two ends. CDR3 sequence (DNA): TGTGCCAGCAGCTTAGGGAGACAAGCCGGGTTTCAGACCCAGTACTTC. It translates to CASSLGRQAGFQTQYF.

A few counts support this clonotype. The chain is built from TRBV6-5 and TRBJ1-2, with D perhaps TRBD1 (6 bases). CDR1 is MNHEY, CDR2 SVGAGI, per germline. Trimming left V 0 bases short and J 1 base short, with 15 bases between. This CDR3 has 17 residues. The CDR3 loop is CASSYSEDSPDNYGYTF. The CDR3 nucleotides read TGTGCCAGCAGTTACTCGGAGGACAGCCCCGATAACTATGGCTACACCTTC.

This chain links TRBV20-1 with TRBJ2-2; a possible D gene is TRBD1 (5 bases). Trimming took 4 bases from V and 5 from J, leaving 20 bases between them. The CDR3 runs to 16 residues. CDR1 is DFQATT and CDR2 is SNEGSKA in the germline V gene (reference sequence). CDR3 residues: CSAKPPTTRQTGELFF. DNA for the CDR3: TGCAGTGCTAAACCGCCCACGACAAGACAGACCGGGGAGCTGTTTTTT.

This chain joins TRBV7-9 and TRBJ2-5, with D unclear. The CDR3 extends over 14 amino acids. Germline CDR1 is SEHNR and CDR2 is FQNEAQ (reference sequence). Trimming left V 5 bases short and J 1 base short, with 11 bases between. The CDR3 coding sequence is TGTGCCAGCAGCCCCCGGACCCGCCAAGAGACCCAGTACTTC. Amino acids: CASSPRTRQETQYF.

The chain carries TRBV24-1 and TRBJ2-3, with 10 bases fitting TRBD1. The CDR3 covers 18 residues. Losses at the gene ends were 2 bases for V and 4 bases for J; bases not matched to a gene: 11. Germline V lookup: CDR1 KGHDR, CDR2 SFDVKD. The CDR3, as DNA: TGTGCCACCAGTGATTCGGGAGGACAGGGGGGTTTGGCAGATACGCAGTATTTT. Translated, it gives CATSDSGGQGGLADTQYF.

The chain is built from TRBV6-1 and TRBJ2-6, with 9 bases that match TRBD1. The CDR3 runs 16 residues. The V segment lost 7 bases and the J segment 0 bases; nucleotides outside the gene matches: 4. The V gene's germline CDR1 is MNHNS and CDR2 SASEGT. The CDR3 protein is CASTGQGSSGANVLTF. CDR3 in DNA: TGTGCCAGCACGGGACAGGGTAGCTCTGGGGCCAACGTCCTGACTTTC.

J is TRBJ1-6 and V is TRBV28, with 7 bases fitting TRBD1. With 6 bases clipped from V and 0 bases from J, the junction kept 5 bases outside the gene matches. The CDR3 totals 16 residues. Germline-derived CDR1 and CDR2 are MDHEN and SYDVKM. The CDR3 DNA reads TGTGCCAGCAGGGACAGGACCAGCTCCTATAATTCACCCCTCCACTTT. It translates to CASRDRTSSYNSPLHF.

This clonotype was counted at least ten times. The chain employs TRBV7-6 and TRBJ2-6; D call uncertain. With 5 bases removed from V and 0 bases from J, the gap between germline ends came to 11 bases. The V gene's germline CDR1 is SGHVS and CDR2 FNYEAQ. CDR3 length: 16 amino acids. The CDR3 protein is CASSPLDGSGANVLTF. DNA of the CDR3: TGTGCCAGCAGCCCCCTGGATGGCTCTGGGGCCAACGTCCTGACTTTC. Filled out from reference TRBV7-6 and TRBJ2-6, the complete variable domain reads GAGVSQSPRYKVTKRGQDVALRCDPISGHVSLYWYRQALGQGPEFLTYFNYEAQQDKSGLPNDRFSAERPEGSISTLTIQRTEQRDSAMYRCASSPLDGSGANVLTFGAGSRLTVL.

This clonotype was found many times. The rearrangement joins TRBV7-8 to TRBJ1-3, with a tentative D call TRBD1 (6 bases). CDR3 length equals 14 residues. Trimming stripped 3 bases from V and 2 bases from J, with 8 bases between. Germline values: CDR1 SGHVS, CDR2 FQNEAQ. CDR3 nucleotides: TGTGCCAGCAGCTTCGGGGGCCCTGGAAACACCATATATTTT. Protein product: CASSFGGPGNTIYF.

On this clonotype: This sequence may be a read error, since a much larger clone differs from it by one base. V and J are TRBV11-2 and TRBJ2-5; tentative D call: TRBD2 (5 bases). The CDR3 sequence is 16 residues long. Per germline, CDR1 SGHAT and CDR2 FQNNGV. V dropped 0 bases and J dropped 4 bases, with 15 bases sitting between them. Here the CDR3 DNA reads TGTGCCAGCAGCTTAGAATGGACTCCCCGGACAGAGACCCAGTACTTC. Encoded protein: CASSLEWTPRTETQYF. Looking up the rest from reference TRBV11-2 and TRBJ2-5 gives the full variable domain: EAGVAQSPRYKIIEKRQSVAFWCNPISGHATLYWYQQILGQGPKLLIQFQNNGVVDDSQLPKDRFSAERLKGVDSTLKIQPAKLEDSAVYLCASSLEWTPRTETQYFGPGTRLLVL.

The rearrangement links TRBV19 to TRBJ2-2; no clear D gene. The germline V gene has CDR1 LNHDA and CDR2 SQIVND (reference sequence). The CDR3 is 14 amino acids. The germline V and J ends were trimmed by 5 bases and 5 bases, with 12 bases remaining between them. The CDR3 here is CASSGFQGTGELFF. CDR3 sequence (DNA): TGTGCCAGTAGTGGCTTCCAAGGAACCGGGGAGCTGTTTTTT.

The chain has TRBV25-1 and TRBJ2-2; 13 bases match TRBD2. V was pared by 0 bases and J by 6 bases, with 13 bases of the junction left unmatched. This CDR3 has 20 amino acids. Germline CDR1 MGHDK, CDR2 SYGVNS. The CDR3 spells CASSEYFPDGLAGDPGELFF. In DNA form, the CDR3 reads TGTGCCAGCAGTGAATATTTCCCCGACGGACTAGCGGGGGACCCCGGGGAGCTGTTTTTT. The complete variable domain, with remaining parts taken from reference TRBV25-1 and TRBJ2-2, reads EADIYQTPRYLVIGTGKKITLECSQTMGHDKMYWYQQDPGMELHLIHYSYGVNSTEKGDLSSESTVSRIRTEHFPLTLESARPSHTSQYLCASSEYFPDGLAGDPGELFFGEGSRLTVL.